This is a list of T cell receptor beta chains from one sample in a study of control samples from healthy donors and cancer patients. Libraries were prepared by immunoSEQ multiplex PCR; TCRdb keeps only in-frame clonotypes and omits some of them. Of 100,000 to 150,000 clones listed, more than 85% are singletons. The sample was blood. The source of these receptors is a young man in good health. The CDR3 runs from the conserved cysteine through the conserved F or W. The order of the fields is V gene, J gene, D gene, clone size, CDR3 DNA, CDR3 protein. A D gene is named only where the DNA matches it firmly. A row's size may be missing; if present it is once, few, many or a size class.

V gene: TRBV24-1
J gene: TRBJ2-3
D gene: .
clone size: .
CDR3 DNA: TGTGCCACCAGTGACCCAACACGCGCTAGCACAGATACGCAGTATTTT
CDR3 protein: CATSDPTRASTDTQYF

V gene: TRBV3-1/TRBV3-2
J gene: TRBJ2-5
D gene: .
clone size: once
CDR3 DNA: TGTGCCAGCAGCCGCGCCGGGTCGGGACAAGAGACCCAGTACTTC
CDR3 protein: CASSRAGSGQETQYF

V gene: TRBV7-3
J gene: TRBJ2-7
D gene: .
clone size: .
CDR3 DNA: TGTGCCAGCAGAGGTTTAGCCTACGAGCAGTACTTC
CDR3 protein: CASRGLAYEQYF

V gene: TRBV7-2
J gene: TRBJ2-6
D gene: TRBD2
clone size: .
CDR3 DNA: TGTGCCAGCAGCCCCGGGGGGGGGTTCAACGTCCTGACTTTC
CDR3 protein: CASSPGGGFNVLTF

V gene: TRBV20-1
J gene: TRBJ2-7
D gene: TRBD2
clone size: few
CDR3 DNA: TGCAGTGCTAGTTTTCCAGCGGGGAGCTCCTACGAGCAGTACTTC
CDR3 protein: CSASFPAGSSYEQYF

V gene: TRBV30
J gene: TRBJ2-7
D gene: .
clone size: .
CDR3 DNA: TGTGCCTGGTCCGGGTCCCACGAGCAGTACTTC
CDR3 protein: CAWSGSHEQYF

V gene: TRBV28
J gene: TRBJ2-7
D gene: TRBD1
clone size: few
CDR3 DNA: TGTGCCAGCAGTCCCAGCTACAGGGGGTCAGGGTACGAGCAGTACTTC
CDR3 protein: CASSPSYRGSGYEQYF

V gene: TRBV19
J gene: TRBJ2-1
D gene: TRBD1
clone size: .
CDR3 DNA: TGTGCCAGTAGGCGGGACAGGGTTACGAATGAGCAGTTCTTC
CDR3 protein: CASRRDRVTNEQFF

V gene: TRBV11-3
J gene: TRBJ2-5
D gene: TRBD2
clone size: many
CDR3 DNA: TGTGCCAGCAGCCCATCTAGCGGGAGTGGGGAGACCCAGTACTTC
CDR3 protein: CASSPSSGSGETQYF

V gene: TRBV18
J gene: TRBJ2-7
D gene: TRBD1
clone size: .
CDR3 DNA: TGTGCCAGCTCACCACGGCAGGGGGCGGTAGGAAGCCCTTCCTACGAGCAGTACTTC
CDR3 protein: CASSPRQGAVGSPSYEQYF

V gene: TRBV5-1
J gene: TRBJ2-3
D gene: .
clone size: .
CDR3 DNA: TGCGCCAGCAGCCCACAAGTGATAGGTAAAGCTAGCACAGATACGCAGTATTTT
CDR3 protein: CASSPQVIGKASTDTQYF

V gene: TRBV6-5
J gene: TRBJ1-2
D gene: .
clone size: .
CDR3 DNA: TGTGCCAGCAGGCTGAGGGCGGGTGGCTACACCTTC
CDR3 protein: CASRLRAGGYTF

V gene: TRBV30
J gene: TRBJ1-2
D gene: .
clone size: .
CDR3 DNA: TGTGCCTCCCGTGGGGGGTATGGGGGCTACACCTTC
CDR3 protein: CASRGGYGGYTF